The next 5 T cell receptor beta chains were all read from a single sample in a study of regulatory T cells in long-lasting Graves disease. Time point of the sample: persistent/refractory GD, antithyroid drugs over 5 years with positive TRAb. From PBMCs, RNA was extracted and then used to make the TCR library. Arm-PCR with iRepertoire HTBI primers amplified the CDR3 regions for these TCR beta libraries. TCRdb ran MiXCR on the multiplex PCR reads and lists one entry per CDR3 protein. The sample records almost 350,000 distinct CDR3 sequences, around a fifth being singletons. The sequencing used peripheral blood mononuclear cells (PBMCs), collected when the disease was refractory, from a patient treated with antithyroid drugs. These receptors came from a female donor with Graves disease.

The chain has TRBV28 and TRBJ2-1; TRBD2 matches 9 bases. CDR1 is MDHEN, CDR2 SYDVKM, per germline. Germline trimming cut 7 bases from V and 1 base from J; bases unmatched to any gene: 8. CDR3 length: 16 amino acids. The CDR3 coding sequence is TGTGCCAGCACCCTTAGCGGGAGTATGTCCTACAATGAGCAGTTCTTC. Protein product: CASTLSGSMSYNEQFF.

This clonotype was seen at least ten times. The V call is TRBV3-1, the J call TRBJ2-7, with 9 bases aligning to TRBD1. V shed 4 bases, J shed 6 bases, and the junction held 7 bases outside the gene matches. The CDR3 is made up of 14 amino acids. The germline V gene encodes CDR1 LGHDT and CDR2 YNNKEL (reference sequence). The CDR3: CASSLMGQGSEQYF. In DNA, the CDR3 is TGTGCCAGCAGCCTTATGGGACAGGGAAGCGAGCAGTACTTC.

There are many counts of this clonotype. The chain is built from TRBV2 and TRBJ1-4; 7 nucleotides match TRBD1. Germline loops: CDR1 SNHLY, CDR2 FYNNEI. V lost 7 bases, J lost 5 bases, and 7 bases stayed unmatched. The CDR3 runs 14 residues. The CDR3 DNA reads TGTGCCAGCAAAACAAGGGGGCTGAATGAAAAACTGTTTTTT. This codes for CASKTRGLNEKLFF.

The chain recombines TRBV5-1 with TRBJ1-6; 7 positions match TRBD1. The CDR3 is 14 residues long. Germline trimming cut 4 bases from V and 10 bases from J; bases unmatched to any gene: 8. The germline V gene encodes CDR1 SGHRS and CDR2 YFSETQ. The CDR3 is CASSETGTHSPLHF. Here the CDR3 DNA reads TGCGCCAGCAGCGAGACAGGGACCCACTCACCCCTCCACTTT.

This clonotype was seen a handful of times. The chain recombines TRBV27 with TRBJ2-1; D might be TRBD2 (6 bases). The germline V gene encodes CDR1 MNHEY and CDR2 SMNVEV (reference sequence). Trimming stripped 8 bases from V and 0 bases from J, with 14 bases between. This CDR3 spans 15 amino acids. The CDR3 coding sequence is TGTGCCAGCGCATTTTCCGGGGGCTCCTACAATGAGCAGTTCTTC. Its translation: CASAFSGGSYNEQFF.